The 21 T cell receptor beta chains below all came from one sample that was sequenced in a study of OX40 agonist ivuxolimab in advanced cancers. Clones were read by immunoSEQ multiplex PCR, and TCRdb kept only the in-frame ones, dropping some. The data contain about 66,000 clones, about 77% of them singletons. The starting material was CD4+ or CD8+ T cells sorted from blood, obtained in a trial of the OX40 agonist ivuxolimab. Receptors were obtained from an adult with an advanced solid tumor such as melanoma, head and neck, liver or kidney cancer.

This chain links TRBV7-9 with TRBJ1-2; TRBD1 matches at 8 bases. CDR1 and CDR2 (germline): SEHNR, FQNEAQ (reference sequence). J gave up 6 bases and V 5 bases, and 8 bases lay outside the gene matches. There are 14 residues in the CDR3. The CDR3 here is CASSRGQGNHGYTF. The CDR3 region has the DNA TGTGCCAGCAGCCGAGGACAGGGCAATCATGGCTACACCTTC.

The CDR3 DNA reads TGTGCCAGCAGCACTATGGGGACGTTCGGTTCACCCCTCCACTTT. Amino acids: CASSTMGTFGSPLHF. The V call is TRBV7-9, the J call TRBJ1-6, with D possibly TRBD1 on 5 matching bases. The CDR3 has 15 residues. Trimming took off 5 bases at V and 9 bases at J, with 17 bases between the two ends. Germline CDR1 SEHNR, CDR2 FQNEAQ (reference sequence). Full variable domain (remainder filled in from reference TRBV7-9 and TRBJ1-6): DTGVSQNPRHKITKRGQNVTFRCDPISEHNRLYWYRQTLGQGPEFLTYFQNEAQLEKSRLLSDRFSAERPKGSFSTLEIQRTEQGDSAMYLCASSTMGTFGSPLHFGNGTRLTVT.

The chain couples TRBV11-2 to TRBJ2-2; D is perhaps TRBD2 (5 bases). The CDR3 sequence is 12 residues long. The V end lost 6 bases, the J end lost 3 bases, and 5 bases lay between the germline ends. The germline V gene encodes CDR1 SGHAT and CDR2 FQNNGV. The CDR3 DNA reads as TGTGCCAGCAGGGAGGACACCGGGGAGCTGTTTTTT. Its protein is CASREDTGELFF.

The table lists this clone with a few counts. The chain employs TRBV2 and TRBJ1-1; no reliable D call. This CDR3 contains 13 residues. Trimming pared 7 bases from V and 6 bases from J, leaving 15 bases between. Germline V gene lookup returns CDR1 SNHLY and CDR2 FYNNEI. In nucleotides, the CDR3 is TGTGCCAGCAAGGTTCGCGCCACACCTGAAGCTTTCTTT. It yields the protein CASKVRATPEAFF.

The V and J genes are TRBV6-1 and TRBJ1-5, with D unclear. This CDR3 contains 15 residues. Trimming pared 6 bases from V and 3 bases from J, leaving 15 bases between. Germline CDR1 and CDR2: MNHNS and SASEGT. The CDR3 reads CASRSTGGFNQPQHF. The CDR3 DNA reads as TGTGCCAGCAGATCAACGGGAGGGTTCAATCAGCCCCAGCATTTT.

CDR3 DNA sequence: TGTGCCAGCAGTTCCGGACAGGGTTGGGCCTATGGCTACACCTTC. Translated: CASSSGQGWAYGYTF. V and J are TRBV6-5 and TRBJ1-2, with 8 bases that match TRBD1. Germline V gene data show CDR1 as MNHEY and CDR2 as SVGAGI. This CDR3 contains 15 residues. V lost 4 bases to trimming and J lost 4 bases; unmatched junction nucleotides: 8.

This clone has a single count. The chain links TRBV7-8 to TRBJ1-2; 9 positions match TRBD1. V was clipped by 5 bases and J by 8 bases; unmatched bases: 6. Germline values: CDR1 SGHVS, CDR2 FQNEAQ. CDR3 length equals 13 residues. The CDR3 sequence is CASSQGGQGGYTF. For the CDR3, the DNA is TGTGCCAGCAGCCAAGGGGGACAGGGAGGCTACACCTTC.

V and J are TRBV18 and TRBJ2-5; D might be TRBD1 (5 bases). The V end lost 7 bases, the J end lost 1 base, and 13 bases lay between the germline ends. The CDR3 consists of 14 residues. Germline lookup yields CDR1 KGHSH and CDR2 LQKENI. CDR3 protein: CASFKGPTQETQYF. The CDR3 bases are TGTGCCAGCTTCAAGGGGCCGACCCAAGAGACCCAGTACTTC.

This clone turned up a few times. The genes are TRBV5-4 and TRBJ2-7, with 9 bases lining up with TRBD1. V lost 0 bases, J lost 7 bases, and 5 bases stayed unmatched. The CDR3 has 14 amino acids. The V gene's germline CDR1 is SGHNT and CDR2 YYREEE (reference sequence). The CDR3 nucleotides are TGTGCCAGCAGCTTGGAACAGGGGGCAGATGAGCAGTACTTC. As protein: CASSLEQGADEQYF.

The rearrangement links TRBV20-1 to TRBJ2-1; D gene ambiguous. The V end was cut by 6 bases, the J end by 6 bases, with 9 bases between. CDR3 length equals 11 residues. The germline V gene encodes CDR1 DFQATT and CDR2 SNEGSKA (reference sequence). The CDR3 here is CSAITINEQFF. CDR3 bases: TGCAGTGCCATCACTATCAATGAGCAGTTCTTC.

This clone has only a few counts. This chain joins TRBV6-1 and TRBJ1-3; no firm D call. Germline CDR1 MNHNS, CDR2 SASEGT. This CDR3 is built from 14 residues. V was pared by 4 bases and J by 4 bases, with 11 bases between. The CDR3 DNA reads TGTGCCAGCAGTGGCCCTCCGACGGGAAACACCATATATTTT. This gives the protein CASSGPPTGNTIYF.

This sequence joins TRBV23-1 and TRBJ1-4, with D possibly matching TRBD1 (5 bases). TRBV23-1 carries the ORF label, with uncertain function. There are 10 residues in the CDR3. CDR3 DNA sequence: TGCGCGGTTGGCGGGGGACCTGGGTTTTTT. It is translated as CAVGGGPGFF.

The V call is TRBV11-2, the J call TRBJ2-1; maybe TRBD1 (7 bases). Trimming cost V 0 bases and J 9 bases, with 12 bases left between them. Germline V gene lookup returns CDR1 SGHAT and CDR2 FQNNGV. CDR3 length: 14 residues. CDR3 DNA sequence: TGTGCCAGCAGCTTAGAGGAGGGGGCTGGTGAGCAGTTCTTC. This translates into CASSLEEGAGEQFF.

The rearrangement uses TRBV11-2 and TRBJ1-2, with D uncertain. This CDR3 has 12 residues. The germline gives CDR1 SGHAT, CDR2 FQNNGV. V was clipped by 1 base and J by 4 bases, with 4 bases between them. As DNA, the CDR3 is TGTGCCAGCAGCTTAGTTGGCTATGGCTACACCTTC. This encodes CASSLVGYGYTF.

This clone came up once. This rearrangement joins TRBV18 to TRBJ1-2; TRBD1 is a possible D gene (6 bases). V lost 3 bases, J lost 8 bases, and 16 bases lay in between. This CDR3 has 14 amino acids. The germline V gene encodes CDR1 KGHSH and CDR2 LQKENI. As DNA, the CDR3 is TGTGCCAGCTCACCGCCTGGACAGACTGTAGGCTACACCTTC. Translated, it gives CASSPPGQTVGYTF.

The V and J genes are TRBV23-1 and TRBJ2-7; tentatively, D is TRBD2 (7 bases). TRBV23-1 is designated an ORF whose function remains uncertain. There are 14 residues in the CDR3. V shed 7 bases and J shed 4 bases, with 17 bases lying between them. The CDR3 coding sequence is TGCGCCAGCACCAGGGTGGGAGGGGGGTACGAGCAGTACTTC. It codes for CASTRVGGGYEQYF.

The V call is TRBV18, the J call TRBJ1-4; D is undetermined. Deletions cut 0 bases from V and 4 bases from J, with 12 bases between. Germline CDR1 KGHSH, CDR2 LQKENI. This CDR3 has 16 residues. CDR3 bases: TGTGCCAGCTCACCACCTGGATGGAGTAATAATGAAAAACTGTTTTTT. Translating gives CASSPPGWSNNEKLFF.

The chain recombines TRBV2 with TRBJ1-5; TRBD1 is a possible D gene (5 bases). There are 14 residues in the CDR3. Deletions cut 10 bases from V and 3 bases from J, with 16 bases between. Germline loops: CDR1 SNHLY, CDR2 FYNNEI. The CDR3 coding sequence is TGTGCCACCCACCGGGACGGGGACAATCAGCCCCAGCATTTT. It codes for CATHRDGDNQPQHF.

This chain uses TRBV15 with TRBJ2-1; tentatively, D is TRBD1 (5 bases). The CDR3 has 11 amino acids. CDR1 and CDR2 from the germline V gene are LNHNV and YYDKDF (reference sequence). V gave up 2 bases and J gave up 10 bases, with 6 bases separating them. CDR3 in amino acids: CATSRRTEQFF. The DNA of the CDR3 is TGTGCCACCAGCAGAAGGACAGAGCAGTTCTTC.

The CDR3 region is CASSLAGEQYF. In DNA form, the CDR3 reads TGTGCCAGCAGCCTAGCAGGCGAGCAGTACTTC. This chain links TRBV14 with TRBJ2-7; D gene ambiguous. The CDR3 has 11 amino acids. Trimming left V 4 bases short and J 6 bases short, with 7 bases between. Germline V lookup: CDR1 SGHDN, CDR2 FVKESK.

This clone occurred a few times. The chain couples TRBV6-1 to TRBJ2-5, with 9 nucleotides matching TRBD1. The CDR3 loop spans 15 amino acids. Germline CDR1 is MNHNS and CDR2 is SASEGT. The V segment lost 1 base and the J segment 3 bases; nucleotides outside the gene matches: 3. The CDR3 loop is CASSEGTGVEETQYF. For the CDR3, the DNA is TGTGCCAGCAGTGAAGGGACAGGGGTTGAAGAGACCCAGTACTTC.